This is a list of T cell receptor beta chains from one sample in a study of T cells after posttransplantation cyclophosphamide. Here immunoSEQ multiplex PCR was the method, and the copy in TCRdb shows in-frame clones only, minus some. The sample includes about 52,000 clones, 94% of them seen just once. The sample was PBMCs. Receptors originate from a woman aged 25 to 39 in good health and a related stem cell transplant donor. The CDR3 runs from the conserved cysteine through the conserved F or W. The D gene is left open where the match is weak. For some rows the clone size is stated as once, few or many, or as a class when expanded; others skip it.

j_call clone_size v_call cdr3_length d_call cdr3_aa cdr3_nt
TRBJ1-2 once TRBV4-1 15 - CASSQVSPGDYGYTF TGCGCCAGCAGCCAAGTCAGTCCGGGGGACTATGGCTACACCTTC
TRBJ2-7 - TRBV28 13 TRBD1 CASSQTGPYEQYF TGTGCCAGCAGCCAGACAGGGCCCTACGAGCAGTACTTC
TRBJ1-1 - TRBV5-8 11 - CASSLLLEAFF TGTGCCAGCAGCTTGCTCCTTGAAGCTTTCTTT
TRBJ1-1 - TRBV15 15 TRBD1 CATSSHIGTGDEAFF TGTGCCACCAGCAGCCACATAGGGACAGGCGATGAAGCTTTCTTT
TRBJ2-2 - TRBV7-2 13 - CASSPRSRGELFF TGTGCCAGCAGCCCCAGGTCTCGGGGGGAGCTGTTTTTT
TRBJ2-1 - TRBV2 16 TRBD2 CASSELLAGGYNEQFF TGTGCCAGCAGTGAACTACTAGCGGGGGGATACAATGAGCAGTTCTTC
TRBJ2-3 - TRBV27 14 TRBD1 CASSFNRDRNTQYF TGTGCCAGCAGTTTCAACCGGGACAGAAATACGCAGTATTTT
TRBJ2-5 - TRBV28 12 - CASTTQGETQYF TGTGCCAGCACGACTCAGGGGGAGACCCAGTACTTC
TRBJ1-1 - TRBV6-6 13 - CASGRVADTEAFF TGTGCCAGCGGGAGGGTCGCCGACACTGAAGCTTTCTTT
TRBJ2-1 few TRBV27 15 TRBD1 CASSSYNDRDNEQFF TGTGCCAGCAGCTCATATAACGACAGGGACAATGAGCAGTTCTTC
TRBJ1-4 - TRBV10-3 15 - CAISESRVGDEKLFF TGTGCCATCAGTGAGTCGAGGGTTGGTGATGAAAAACTGTTTTTT
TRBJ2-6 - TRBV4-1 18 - CASSQDRPRSSGANVLTF TGCGCCAGCAGCCAAGATCGCCCTCGTAGCTCTGGGGCCAACGTCCTGACTTTC
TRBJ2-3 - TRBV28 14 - CASSFRGTDSGQYF TGTGCCAGCAGTTTCCGCGGGACTGACTCAGGGCAGTATTTT
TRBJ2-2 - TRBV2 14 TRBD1 CATRTGGSTGELFF TGTGCCACCCGGACAGGGGGTTCAACCGGGGAGCTGTTTTTT
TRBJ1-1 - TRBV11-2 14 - CASSHGRTNTEAFF TGTGCCAGCAGCCACGGACGGACTAACACTGAAGCTTTCTTT
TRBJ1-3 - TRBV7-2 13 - CASSSSSGNTIYF TGTGCCAGCAGCTCCTCTTCTGGAAACACCATATATTTT
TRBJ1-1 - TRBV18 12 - CASSPRTGEAFF TGTGCCAGCTCACCACGTACGGGTGAAGCTTTCTTT
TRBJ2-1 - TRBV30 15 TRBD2 CAWSLGTSVDNEQFF TGTGCCTGGAGTCTAGGGACTAGCGTTGACAATGAGCAGTTCTTC
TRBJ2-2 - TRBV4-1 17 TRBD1 CASSQVKGALNTGELFF TGCGCCAGCAGCCAAGTGAAGGGGGCGCTGAACACCGGGGAGCTGTTTTTT
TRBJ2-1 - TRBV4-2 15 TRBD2 CASSRTSGGSNEQFF TGTGCCAGCAGCCGAACTAGCGGGGGGTCTAATGAGCAGTTCTTC
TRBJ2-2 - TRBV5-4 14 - CASSLGQATGELFF TGTGCCAGCAGCTTGGGACAGGCAACCGGGGAGCTGTTTTTT
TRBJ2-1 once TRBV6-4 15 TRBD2 CASSVSGGGRNEQFF TGTGCCAGCAGTGTTAGCGGGGGGGGCCGAAATGAGCAGTTCTTC
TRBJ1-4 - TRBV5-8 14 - CASSLGTDNEKLFF TGTGCCAGCAGCTTGGGGACAGATAATGAAAAACTGTTTTTT
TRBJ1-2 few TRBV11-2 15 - CASSLNFGESRGYTF TGTGCCAGCAGCTTAAATTTCGGGGAATCGCGGGGCTACACCTTC
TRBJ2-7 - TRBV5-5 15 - CASSEDTYTSYEQYF TGTGCCAGCAGCGAGGACACTTACACCTCCTACGAGCAGTACTTC
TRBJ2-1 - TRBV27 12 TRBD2 CATGEREGEQFF TGTGCCACGGGTGAGCGGGAAGGTGAGCAGTTCTTC
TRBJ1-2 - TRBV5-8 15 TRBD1 CASQPKRTGGRGYTF TGTGCCAGCCAACCGAAACGGACAGGGGGCCGGGGCTACACCTTC
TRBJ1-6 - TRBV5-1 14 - CASSLGQDNSPLHF TGCGCCAGCAGCTTGGGACAGGATAATTCACCCCTCCACTTT
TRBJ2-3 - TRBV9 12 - CASSARADTQYF TGTGCCAGCAGCGCCAGGGCAGATACGCAGTATTTT
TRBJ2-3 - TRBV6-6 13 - CASSYVGGDTQYF TGTGCCAGCAGTTACGTAGGGGGAGATACGCAGTATTTT
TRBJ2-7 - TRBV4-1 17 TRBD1 CASSQVVYGDRGYEQYF TGCGCCAGCAGCCAAGTAGTGTACGGCGACAGGGGTTACGAGCAGTACTTC
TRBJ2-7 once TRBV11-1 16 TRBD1 CASSLDRGQDSYEQYF TGTGCCAGCAGCTTAGATAGGGGACAGGACTCCTACGAGCAGTACTTC
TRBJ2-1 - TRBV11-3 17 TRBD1 CASSSRTAGTGLNEQFF TGTGCCAGCAGTTCACGCACCGCCGGGACAGGGCTCAATGAGCAGTTCTTC
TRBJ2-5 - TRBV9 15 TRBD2 CASSPTSGETGTQYF TGTGCCAGCAGCCCGACTAGCGGGGAGACAGGGACCCAGTACTTC
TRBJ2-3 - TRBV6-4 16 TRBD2 CASSDRSGGHTDTQYF TGTGCCAGCAGTGACCGTAGCGGGGGGCATACAGATACGCAGTATTTT